This record looks at one T cell receptor (beta chain) sequence and its context. What it binds is unknown. The CDR3 contains 15 residues. Germline CDR1 and CDR2: DFQATT and SNEGSKA (reference sequence). The data originate from a study of T cells expressing NK-cell markers. Regarding the study as a whole: Several donors likewise had their CD3+CD56-NKG2C+ fraction led by these clonotypes.

UMIs accompanied the 5'RACE template switching by which TCR beta cDNA was made. TCRdb reprocessed the 5' RACE reads and stores each CDR3 protein as one record, lacking DNA. The listing records around 380,000 distinct CDR3 sequences. Sequenced: blood T cells: a sorted CD56 or NKG2C T cell subset, CD4+ or CD8+ T cells, or bulk PBMC T cells (not recorded which). The sequence came from a woman in her forties or fifties in good health. The chain carries TRBV20-1 and TRBJ2-5; TCRdb calls TRBD2, which cannot be checked without DNA. This CDR3 is CSARLAVPLQETQYF.